This T cell receptor (beta chain) stems from a study of identical twins. Study findings and constraints: One should note that invariant MAIT and iNKT cells could partly confound zero-insertion analyses. Models underestimated out-of-frame TCR alpha sharing in monozygotic twins.

Concerning this clonotype itself: What it binds is not known.

The germline V gene has CDR1 MDHEN and CDR2 SYDVKM. CDR3 length equals 11 residues. Trimming removed 5 bases from V and 12 bases from J, with 12 bases in between. Template switching (which added a universal primer site) was used, and cDNA carried unique molecular identifiers. A single record per CDR3 protein comes from TCRdb applying MiXCR to the 5' RACE reads. The sample shows about 450,000 distinct CDR3 sequences, about 18% of them seen only once. V is TRBV28 and J is TRBJ2-3; unclear D gene. The TCR comes from a man in his fifties or sixties in good health. The specimen was naive T cells sorted from blood. This CDR3 is CASSPLERQYF. Here the CDR3 DNA reads TGTGCCAGCAGTCCTCTGGAGCGACAGTATTTT.